This TCR beta chain originates from a study of cytomegalovirus exposure and HLA in healthy donors. Study as a whole: The 95 to 150 validation repertoires used the same platform as the 650 to 850 first-cohort repertoires, a later analysis reported.

CDR3 length: 12 amino acids. Per germline, CDR1 SGHTA and CDR2 FQGNSA. With 5 bases removed from V and 8 bases from J, the gap between germline ends came to 10 bases. Study conclusions and caveats: According to a later analysis, TCR clusters from the first cohort tended to co-occur in the roughly 110 validation repertoires. The classifier was said to identify cytomegalovirus status with high specificity and sensitivity.

These donors were members of the roughly 130-subject validation cohort, a group separate from the approximately 680-subject first cohort. Here immunoSEQ multiplex PCR was the method, and the copy in TCRdb shows in-frame clones only, minus some. This sample has 97,000 or so clones; roughly 90% occur once, and the top ten carry about 6.5%. In the case of this clone: Its cognate antigen is unknown.

This sequence joins TRBV7-2 and TRBJ1-3, with no clear D. Material for sequencing was PBMCs. The receptor was isolated from a man younger than 30 in good health and CMV-seropositive. This CDR3 is CASSLEPDTIYF. CDR3 DNA sequence: TGTGCCAGCAGCCTTGAACCGGACACCATATATTTT.